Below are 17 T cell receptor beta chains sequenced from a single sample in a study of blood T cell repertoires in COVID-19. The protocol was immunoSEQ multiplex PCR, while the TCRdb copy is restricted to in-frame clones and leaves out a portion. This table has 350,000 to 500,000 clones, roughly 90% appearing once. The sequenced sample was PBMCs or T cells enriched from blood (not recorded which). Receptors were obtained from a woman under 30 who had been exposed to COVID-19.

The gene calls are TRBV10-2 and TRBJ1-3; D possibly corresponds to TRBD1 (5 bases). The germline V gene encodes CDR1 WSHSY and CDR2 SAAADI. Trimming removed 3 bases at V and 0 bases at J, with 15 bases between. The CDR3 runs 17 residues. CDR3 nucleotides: TGCGCCAGCAGTGATAGATCTTCAGGGAACTCTGGAAACACCATATATTTT. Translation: CASSDRSSGNSGNTIYF.

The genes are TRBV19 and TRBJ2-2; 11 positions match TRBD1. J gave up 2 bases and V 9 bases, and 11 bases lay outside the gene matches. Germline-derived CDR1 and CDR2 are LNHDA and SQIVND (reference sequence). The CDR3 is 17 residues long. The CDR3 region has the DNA TGTGCCAGCCTCTCGGGACAGGGGGGAGGAAACACCGGGGAGCTGTTTTTT. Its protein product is CASLSGQGGGNTGELFF.

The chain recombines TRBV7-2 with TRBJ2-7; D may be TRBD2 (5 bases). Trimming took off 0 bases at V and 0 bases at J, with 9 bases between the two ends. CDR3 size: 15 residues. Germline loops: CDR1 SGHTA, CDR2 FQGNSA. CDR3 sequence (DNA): TGTGCCAGCAGCTTAGCATCGACTAACTCCTACGAGCAGTACTTC. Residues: CASSLASTNSYEQYF.

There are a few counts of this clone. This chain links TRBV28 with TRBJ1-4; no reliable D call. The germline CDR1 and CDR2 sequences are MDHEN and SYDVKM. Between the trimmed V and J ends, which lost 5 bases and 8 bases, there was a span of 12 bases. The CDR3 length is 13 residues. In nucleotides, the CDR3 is TGTGCCAGCAGTCCCCTCGGGGAGGAAAAACTGTTTTTT. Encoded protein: CASSPLGEEKLFF.

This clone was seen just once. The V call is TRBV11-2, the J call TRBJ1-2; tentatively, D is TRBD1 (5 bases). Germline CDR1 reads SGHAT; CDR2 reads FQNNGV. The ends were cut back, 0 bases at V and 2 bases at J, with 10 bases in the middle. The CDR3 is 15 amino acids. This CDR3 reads CASSLETAGNYGYTF. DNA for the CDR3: TGTGCCAGCAGCTTAGAAACAGCAGGGAACTATGGCTACACCTTC.

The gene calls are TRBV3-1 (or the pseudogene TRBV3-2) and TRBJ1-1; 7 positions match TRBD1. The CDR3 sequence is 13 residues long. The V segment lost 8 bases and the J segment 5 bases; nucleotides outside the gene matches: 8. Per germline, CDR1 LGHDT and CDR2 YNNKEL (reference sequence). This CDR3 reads CASSETGATEAFF. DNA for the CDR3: TGTGCCAGCTCCGAAACAGGGGCGACTGAAGCTTTCTTT.

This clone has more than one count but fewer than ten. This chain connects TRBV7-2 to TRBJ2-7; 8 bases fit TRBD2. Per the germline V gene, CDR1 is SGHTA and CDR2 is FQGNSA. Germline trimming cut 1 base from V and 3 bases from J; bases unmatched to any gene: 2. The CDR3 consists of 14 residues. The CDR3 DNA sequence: TGTGCCAGCAGCTTAGGCAGCGGGGGCTACGAGCAGTACTTC. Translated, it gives CASSLGSGGYEQYF. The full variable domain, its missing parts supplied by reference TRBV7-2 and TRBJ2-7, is GAGVSQSPSNKVTEKGKDVELRCDPISGHTALYWYRQSLGQGLEFLIYFQGNSAPDKSGLPSDRFSAERTGGSVSTLTIQRTQQEDSAVYLCASSLGSGGYEQYFGPGTRLTVT.

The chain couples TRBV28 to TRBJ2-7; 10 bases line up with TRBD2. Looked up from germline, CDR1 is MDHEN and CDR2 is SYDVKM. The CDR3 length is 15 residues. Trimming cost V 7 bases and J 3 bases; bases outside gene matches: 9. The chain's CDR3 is CASMGWSGGVYEQYF. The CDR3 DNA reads TGTGCCAGCATGGGATGGAGCGGGGGGGTCTACGAGCAGTACTTC.

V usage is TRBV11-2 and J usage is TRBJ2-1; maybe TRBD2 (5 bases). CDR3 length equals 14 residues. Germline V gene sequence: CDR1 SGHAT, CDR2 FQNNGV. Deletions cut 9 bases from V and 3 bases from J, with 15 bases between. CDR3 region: CASVAGSIYNEQFF. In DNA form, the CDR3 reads TGTGCCAGTGTGGCGGGCTCCATCTACAATGAGCAGTTCTTC.

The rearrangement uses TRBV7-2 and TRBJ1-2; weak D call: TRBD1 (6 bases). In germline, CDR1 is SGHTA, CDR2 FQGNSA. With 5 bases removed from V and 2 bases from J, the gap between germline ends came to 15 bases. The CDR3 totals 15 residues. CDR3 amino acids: CASSNQGPGNYGYTF. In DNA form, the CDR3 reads TGTGCCAGCAGCAACCAGGGGCCCGGAAACTATGGCTACACCTTC.

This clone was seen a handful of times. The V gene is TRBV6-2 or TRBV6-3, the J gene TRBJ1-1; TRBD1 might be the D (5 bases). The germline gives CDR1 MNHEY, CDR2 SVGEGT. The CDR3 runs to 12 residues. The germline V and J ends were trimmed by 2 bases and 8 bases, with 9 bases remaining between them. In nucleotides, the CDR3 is TGTGCCAGCAGTTACATAGGACAAGAAGCTTTCTTT. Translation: CASSYIGQEAFF.

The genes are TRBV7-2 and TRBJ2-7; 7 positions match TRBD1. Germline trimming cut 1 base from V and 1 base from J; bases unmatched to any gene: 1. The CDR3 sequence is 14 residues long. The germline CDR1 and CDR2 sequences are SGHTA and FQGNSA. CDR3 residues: CASSLEGQSYEQYF. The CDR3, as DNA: TGTGCCAGCAGCTTAGAGGGACAGTCCTACGAGCAGTACTTC.

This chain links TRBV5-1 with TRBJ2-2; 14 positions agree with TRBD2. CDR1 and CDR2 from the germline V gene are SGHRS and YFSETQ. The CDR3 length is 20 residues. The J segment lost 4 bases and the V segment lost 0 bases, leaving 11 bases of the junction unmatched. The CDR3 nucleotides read TGCGCCAGCAGCTTGGACCCTAAGGGACTAGCGGGAGTAGGCACCGGGGAGCTGTTTTTT. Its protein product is CASSLDPKGLAGVGTGELFF. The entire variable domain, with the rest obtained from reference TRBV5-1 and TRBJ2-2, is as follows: KAGVTQTPRYLIKTRGQQVTLSCSPISGHRSVSWYQQTPGQGLQFLFEYFSETQRNKGNFPGRFSGRQFSNSRSEMNVSTLELGDSALYLCASSLDPKGLAGVGTGELFFGEGSRLTVL.

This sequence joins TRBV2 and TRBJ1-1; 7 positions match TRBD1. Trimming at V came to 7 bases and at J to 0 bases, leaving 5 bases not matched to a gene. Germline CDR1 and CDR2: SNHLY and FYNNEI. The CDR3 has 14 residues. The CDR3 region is CASKGGRLNTEAFF. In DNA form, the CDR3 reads TGTGCCAGCAAAGGGGGCAGATTGAACACTGAAGCTTTCTTT.

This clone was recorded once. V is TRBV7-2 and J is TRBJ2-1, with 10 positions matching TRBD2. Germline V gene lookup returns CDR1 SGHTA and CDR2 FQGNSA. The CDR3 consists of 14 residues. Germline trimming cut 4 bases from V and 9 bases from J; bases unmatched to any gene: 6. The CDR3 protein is CASSYTGTSVEQFF. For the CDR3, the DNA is TGTGCCAGCAGCTACACCGGGACTAGCGTTGAGCAGTTCTTC.

CDR3 nucleotides: TGTGCCAGCAGTTCTTGGACAGCGAACACTGAAGCTTTCTTT. This gives the protein CASSSWTANTEAFF. The rearrangement joins TRBV28 to TRBJ1-1, with TRBD1 as a possible D gene (6 bases). V was shortened by 4 bases and J by 1 base, with 10 bases between the two germline ends. Germline CDR1 reads MDHEN; CDR2 reads SYDVKM. CDR3 length: 14 amino acids.

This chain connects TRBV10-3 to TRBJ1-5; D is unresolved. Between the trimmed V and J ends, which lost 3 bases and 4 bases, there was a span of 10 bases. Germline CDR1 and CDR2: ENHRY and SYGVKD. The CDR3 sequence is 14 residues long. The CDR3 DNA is TGTGCCATCAGTGAAGTGGCGGGTAATCAGCCCCAGCATTTT. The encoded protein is CAISEVAGNQPQHF.